This T cell receptor beta chain originates from a study of blood T cell repertoires in COVID-19. Turning to the study itself: The United States, Italy and Spain were the sources of the acute and convalescent COVID-19 samples. T cells, B-cell-depleted T cells, or PBMCs supplied cDNA or gDNA.

CDR3 length equals 16 residues. The germline V gene encodes CDR1 LGHDT and CDR2 YNNKEL (reference sequence). Trimming removed 4 bases at V and 0 bases at J, with 13 bases between. As handled by the study authors: Nucleated cell counts were estimated from reference gene primer amplification. Repertoires were generated with immunoSEQ multiplex PCR, while TCRdb's copy carries only in-frame clones and drops some. V, J and clone size reflect that table, while D and trimming were determined from the DNA. This sample has 200,000 or so clones, with about 89% found just once. Sequencing used peripheral blood. V usage is TRBV3-1 (or the pseudogene TRBV3-2) and J usage is TRBJ1-3; D might be TRBD1 (6 bases). This TCR derives from a man in his 60s who had recovered from COVID-19. CDR3 nucleotide sequence: TGTGCCAGCAGCCTATGGGACACCCGCTCTGGAAACACCATATATTTT. Translating it yields CASSLWDTRSGNTIYF.